The rows below give T cell receptor beta chains drawn from one sample of a study of technical replicates of blood from a few donors. Sequencing used immunoSEQ multiplex PCR; TCRdb keeps in-frame clones, though not all of them. The sample has approximately 84,000 clones, 95% to 98% seen once. The source material was T cells isolated from PBMCs. All receptors derive from a human donor in good health. Each CDR3 is given with its conserved first and last residue. D genes are given only for firm matches.

TRBD1	TRBJ1-5	TRBV7-8	TGTGCCAGCAGCCAATCACAGGGGACTAGCAATCAGCCCCAGCATTTT	CASSQSQGTSNQPQHF
NA	TRBJ2-2	TRBV9	TGTGCCAGCAGCGTAGGGACAGATAACACCGGGGAGCTGTTTTTT	CASSVGTDNTGELFF
NA	TRBJ2-5	TRBV29-1	TGCAGCGTTGAATCCTGGACACCTCAAGAGACCCAGTACTTC	CSVESWTPQETQYF
NA	TRBJ2-1	TRBV7-9	TGTGCCAGCAGCTTGTCGGGAGCCGTGTTCTTC	CASSLSGAVFF
TRBD1	TRBJ2-1	TRBV28	TGTGCCAGCAGTCCTCTTCTGGGGACAGTACACAATGAGCAGTTCTTC	CASSPLLGTVHNEQFF
TRBD2	TRBJ2-7	TRBV6-6	TGTGCCAGCAGTGCCGGAACTAGCGGGGTTTCCTACGAGCAGTACTTC	CASSAGTSGVSYEQYF
NA	TRBJ1-1	TRBV28	TGTGCCAGCAGTTTCCAGACAAACACTGAAGCTTTCTTT	CASSFQTNTEAFF
NA	TRBJ1-1	TRBV7-9	TGTGCCGGCCCATATAGGGGCCGAGAAAAAAGTAACACTGAAGCTTTCTTT	CAGPYRGREKSNTEAFF
NA	TRBJ1-4	TRBV7-9	TGTGCCAGCAGCTTAGTACAGGGTAATGAAAAACTGTTTTTT	CASSLVQGNEKLFF
NA	TRBJ2-7	TRBV5-8	TGTGCCAGCGGCAGGGCTACGGAGGGGTACGAGCAGTACTTC	CASGRATEGYEQYF
NA	TRBJ1-1	TRBV5-4	TGTGCCAGCAGCTTGGGTGCAGTTCAAGCTTTCTTT	CASSLGAVQAFF
NA	TRBJ2-3	TRBV27	TGTGCCAGCAGTCCAACTCAAAGCACAGATACGCAGTATTTT	CASSPTQSTDTQYF
NA	TRBJ1-5	TRBV27	TGTGCCAGCAGTTTCCAGGGGATAAATCAGCCCCAGCATTTT	CASSFQGINQPQHF
TRBD2	TRBJ2-7	TRBV5-1	TGCGCCAGCAGCTTGTTCGCGGGAGGCCTAGTGGGGGAGCAGTACTTC	CASSLFAGGLVGEQYF
TRBD1	TRBJ1-6	TRBV29-1	TGCAGCGCTAGGGACAGGGCAAATTCACCCCTCCACTTT	CSARDRANSPLHF
NA	TRBJ2-3	TRBV4-1	TGCGCCAGCAGCCAAGATCGGCGAGCGGGCGTCACAGATACGCAGTATTTT	CASSQDRRAGVTDTQYF
NA	TRBJ2-3	TRBV15	TGTGCCACCAGCAGAGTCGGGATCCGGGAAAGCACAGATACGCAGTATTTT	CATSRVGIRESTDTQYF
NA	TRBJ2-7	TRBV5-6	TGTGCCAGCAGCCCGTTCGAGCAGTACTTC	CASSPFEQYF
NA	TRBJ2-4	TRBV19	TGTGCCAGTAGTCATCAGGGACACCTAGCCAAAAACATTCAGTACTTC	CASSHQGHLAKNIQYF